This record covers a single T cell receptor (beta chain). V lost 4 bases to trimming and J lost 2 bases; unmatched junction nucleotides: 10. Per the germline V gene, CDR1 is SGDLS and CDR2 is YYNGEE. The CDR3 contains 16 residues. This record belongs to a study of OX40 agonist ivuxolimab in advanced cancers. The repertoire was sequenced with immunoSEQ multiplex PCR; TCRdb's copy has only in-frame clones and lacks some. The sample holds 65,000 to 85,000 clones, more than 85% seen once. The source was CD4+ or CD8+ T cells sorted from blood, collected in a trial of the OX40 agonist ivuxolimab. The TCR was taken from an adult with an advanced solid tumor such as melanoma, head and neck, liver or kidney cancer. V gene TRBV9 combines with J gene TRBJ1-2; 8 bases agree with TRBD1. The CDR3 sequence is CASSPRTGTLNYGYTF. The DNA of the CDR3 is TGTGCCAGCAGCCCCAGGACAGGGACTCTCAACTATGGCTACACCTTC. The full variable domain, with the rest looked up from reference TRBV9 and TRBJ1-2, is DSGVTQTPKHLITATGQRVTLRCSPRSGDLSVYWYQQSLDQGLQFLIQYYNGEERAKGNILERFSAQQFPDLHSELNLSSLELGDSALYFCASSPRTGTLNYGYTFGSGTRLTVV.